A single T cell receptor beta chain is shown here with its context. The antigen is unknown. TCRdb's table, derived via immunoSEQ multiplex PCR, lists solely in-frame clones and lacks some. The sample holds over 75,000 clones, approximately 91% seen once. This sample stems from a study of cytomegalovirus exposure and HLA in healthy donors. Overall study context: A later analysis reported the 90 to 150 validation repertoires used the same platform as the roughly 670 first-cohort repertoires. Study-level findings and limits: The classifier, whose performance was assessed in both the original and validation cohorts, reportedly diagnosed cytomegalovirus status with high specificity and sensitivity. Among TCR beta chains, those listed as cytomegalovirus-associated numbered over 150. In vitro checks showed that three CMV-associated chains really do target CMV antigens.

Trimming left V 10 bases short and J 4 bases short, with 25 bases between. Germline lookup yields CDR1 SEHNR and CDR2 FQNEAQ (reference sequence). The CDR3 has 16 residues. Sequencing was carried out using PBMCs. The rearrangement joins TRBV7-9 to TRBJ2-5; the D gene is possibly TRBD1 (7 bases). This sequence originates from a man younger than 45 in good health and CMV-seronegative. The CDR3 nucleotides are TGTGCCACCTCCCCCTCTATCCGACAGGGAGGAGAGACCCAGTACTTC. Translated: CATSPSIRQGGETQYF. Combining the CDR3 with reference TRBV7-9 and TRBJ2-5 gives the whole variable domain DTGVSQNPRHKITKRGQNVTFRCDPISEHNRLYWYRQTLGQGPEFLTYFQNEAQLEKSRLLSDRFSAERPKGSFSTLEIQRTEQGDSAMYLCATSPSIRQGGETQYFGPGTRLLVL.